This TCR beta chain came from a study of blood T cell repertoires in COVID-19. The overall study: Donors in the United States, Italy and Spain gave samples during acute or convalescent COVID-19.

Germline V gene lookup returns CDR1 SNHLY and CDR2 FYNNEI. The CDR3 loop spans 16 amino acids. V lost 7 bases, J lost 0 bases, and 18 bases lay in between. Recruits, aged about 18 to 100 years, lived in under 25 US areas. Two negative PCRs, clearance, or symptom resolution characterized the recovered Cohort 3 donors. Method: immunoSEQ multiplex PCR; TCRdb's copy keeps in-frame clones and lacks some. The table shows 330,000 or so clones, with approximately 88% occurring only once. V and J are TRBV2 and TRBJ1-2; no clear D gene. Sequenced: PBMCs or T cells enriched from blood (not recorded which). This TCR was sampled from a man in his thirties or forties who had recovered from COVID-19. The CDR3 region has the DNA TGTGCCAGCACCCTTACTTCTCAAGGAGCTAACTATGGCTACACCTTC. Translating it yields CASTLTSQGANYGYTF.